Each of the 4 T cell receptor beta chains below was sequenced from the same sample in a study of CXCR3-negative and CXCR3-positive naive CD8 T cells. UMI-labeled 5' RACE yielded the TRB cDNA libraries. From the 5' RACE reads, TCRdb lists one entry per CDR3 protein and no DNA. The sample has fewer than 80,000 distinct CDR3 sequences. The sample consisted of naive CXCR3- CD8+ T cells from blood. Indicated subset: CD45RO-CCR7+CD27+CD95- naive CD8+ T cells lacking CXCR3 (TNR3-). The receptors shown here come from a human donor in good health. Some clones in this sample may be carry-over from other donors' samples.

This chain uses TRBV7-9 with TRBJ1-4; TCRdb designates TRBD1, a call that cannot be tested without DNA. The CDR3 totals 14 residues. From germline, CDR1 is SEHNR and CDR2 FQNEAQ (reference sequence). The CDR3 spells CASSLGTGQEKLFF.

V and J are TRBV20-1 and TRBJ2-1; TCRdb's D call, TRBD2, is unchecked because there is no DNA. The CDR3 has 15 amino acids. CDR1 is DFQATT, CDR2 SNEGSKA, per germline (reference sequence). The CDR3 region is CSARDLAGNYNEQFF.

The V call is TRBV19, the J call TRBJ2-2; TCRdb's D call of TRBD1 is untestable without DNA. Per germline, CDR1 LNHDA and CDR2 SQIVND (reference sequence). The CDR3 spans 15 residues. The chain's CDR3 is CASSIGGGRAGELFF.

The V gene is TRBV6-1, the J gene TRBJ2-7. Germline V gene lookup returns CDR1 MNHNS and CDR2 SASEGT. The CDR3 runs 14 residues. The CDR3 sequence is CASSDEGSSYEQYF.